This T cell receptor beta chain was found in a study of response to subunit inactivated influenza vaccine. A few counts support this clonotype. The antigen is undetermined. Findings and limits, study-wide: Authors proposed each seasonal influenza vaccination draws in few new T cells.

TCRdb called the RT-PCR reads again in MiXCR, with one record for every CDR3 protein. Of 600,000 to 850,000 distinct CDR3 sequences in the sample, around 15% were seen once. This CDR3 is 13 amino acids long. Germline assignment: CDR1 SGHKS and CDR2 YYEKEE (reference sequence). V dropped 4 bases and J dropped 3 bases, with 9 bases sitting between them. The receptor comes from a man aged 50 to 59 who received an inactivated influenza vaccine. J is TRBJ2-3 and V is TRBV5-5; D ambiguous. Source: PBMCs from blood, taken less than 15 days before vaccination. DNA of the CDR3: TGTGCCAGCAGCGGATCACGTACAGATACGCAGTATTTT. Its protein is CASSGSRTDTQYF.